The rows below give T cell receptor beta chains drawn from one sample of a study of T-cell reconstitution after alpha-beta-depleted transplantation in children. TCRdb called the PCR reads again in MiXCR, with one record for every CDR3 protein. This table has around 450,000 distinct CDR3 sequences, around 16% appearing once. The sample consisted of PBMCs, mostly from graft donor cells, taken 360 days after TCRalphabeta/CD19-depleted stem cell transplant. These receptors all come from a boy in the first two years of life who had a stem cell transplant for Wiskott-Aldrich syndrome, so the T cells may come from the graft donor. Both conserved end residues are part of each CDR3. Each record gives: V gene, D gene, clone size, J gene, CDR3 protein, CDR3 DNA. The D gene is left open where the match is weak. Rows may omit the clone size; those that give it use once, few, many or a size class.

TRBV28	NA	few	TRBJ2-7	CASSAYYEQYF	TGTGCCAGCTCGGCCTACTACGAGCAGTACTTC
TRBV20-1	TRBD2	few	TRBJ2-1	CSARDHGRTPYNEQFF	TGCAGTGCTAGAGACCACGGGAGGACCCCTTACAATGAGCAGTTCTTC
TRBV4-1	TRBD2	few	TRBJ2-3	CASSRGLAGGPTDTQYF	TGCGCCAGCAGCCGCGGACTAGCGGGGGGCCCCACAGATACGCAGTATTTT
TRBV20-1	NA	NA	TRBJ2-7	CSARGVSLANEQYF	TGCAGTGCTAGAGGAGTTAGTTTGGCTAACGAGCAGTACTTC
TRBV9	TRBD2	NA	TRBJ2-5	CASSNGRIGETQYF	TGTGCCAGCAGCAACGGGAGGATCGGTGAGACCCAGTACTTC
TRBV7-2	NA	NA	TRBJ2-7	CASSWDGGGREQYF	TGTGCCAGCAGCTGGGACGGAGGGGGACGTGAGCAGTACTTC
TRBV20-1	NA	few	TRBJ2-5	CSARDRGQQETQYF	TGCAGTGCTAGAGATAGAGGACAGCAAGAGACCCAGTACTTC
TRBV12-3/TRBV12-4	TRBD2	few	TRBJ2-7	CASSLAPAGGPHEQYF	TGTGCCAGCAGTTTAGCTCCAGCGGGGGGGCCCCACGAGCAGTACTTC
TRBV4-3	NA	few	TRBJ1-2	CASSRTGTANYGYTF	TGCGCCAGCAGCCGAACCGGGACGGCTAACTATGGCTACACCTTC
TRBV6-6	TRBD1	few	TRBJ2-7	CASSYGQGGEQYF	TGTGCCAGCAGTTACGGACAGGGTGGCGAGCAGTACTTC
TRBV12-3/TRBV12-4	NA	NA	TRBJ2-7	CASSFRSGSEQYF	TGTGCCAGCAGTTTTCGGTCGGGGAGCGAGCAGTACTTC
TRBV19	TRBD2	few	TRBJ2-7	CASSTPSTSGFSYEQYF	TGTGCCAGTAGTACCCCCTCGACTAGCGGTTTCTCCTACGAGCAGTACTTC
TRBV19	NA	NA	TRBJ2-2	CASLSAPWSGELFF	TGTGCCTCCTTGTCGGCCCCTTGGAGCGGGGAGCTGTTTTTT
TRBV5-6	TRBD1	few	TRBJ2-5	CASSQGQGDLVETQYF	TGTGCCAGCAGTCAGGGACAGGGAGACTTGGTGGAGACCCAGTACTTC
TRBV18	NA	few	TRBJ2-5	CASSPLSRQETQYF	TGTGCCAGCTCACCCTTGTCGAGACAAGAGACCCAGTACTTC
TRBV7-2	TRBD1	few	TRBJ2-1	CASSLGQPSYNEQFF	TGTGCCAGCAGCTTGGGACAGCCCTCCTACAATGAGCAGTTCTTC
TRBV5-6	TRBD1	NA	TRBJ2-1	CASSFIDRAYEQFF	TGTGCCAGCAGCTTCATCGACAGGGCCTATGAGCAGTTCTTC
TRBV12-3/TRBV12-4	NA	NA	TRBJ1-1	CASSSGDFGGRAEAFF	TGTGCCAGCAGTTCCGGGGACTTCGGGGGCCGCGCTGAAGCTTTCTTT
TRBV4-1	NA	few	TRBJ2-2	CASSQDGSRPFGELFF	TGCGCCAGCAGCCAGGATGGGTCGCGCCCGTTCGGGGAGCTGTTTTTT
TRBV6-2/TRBV6-3	TRBD2	few	TRBJ2-1	CASSPTLLAGHPSSEQFF	TGTGCCAGCAGTCCAACCCTCCTAGCGGGACACCCCAGTTCTGAGCAGTTCTTC
TRBV6-2/TRBV6-3	TRBD2	NA	TRBJ2-1	CASNPRGGNEQFF	TGTGCCAGCAACCCCCGGGGGGGCAATGAGCAGTTCTTC
TRBV12-3/TRBV12-4	NA	few	TRBJ2-7	CASSLRGTAANEQYF	TGTGCCAGCAGTTTGAGGGGGACCGCAGCAAACGAGCAGTACTTC
TRBV10-2	NA	few	TRBJ2-3	CASSEVYSYTQYF	TGCGCCAGCAGTGAGGTCTACAGTTATACGCAGTATTTT
TRBV12-3/TRBV12-4	NA	many	TRBJ2-3	CASSTSGYYTDTQYF	TGTGCCAGCAGTACAAGCGGGTACTACACAGATACGCAGTATTTT
TRBV12-3/TRBV12-4	TRBD2	many	TRBJ2-5	CASSTGLVRETQYF	TGTGCCAGCAGTACCGGACTAGTGCGGGAGACCCAGTACTTC
TRBV2	NA	NA	TRBJ2-5	CASRFDLETQYF	TGTGCCAGCAGATTCGACCTAGAGACCCAGTACTTC
TRBV12-3/TRBV12-4	NA	few	TRBJ2-3	CASRKRDTQYF	TGTGCCAGCAGAAAAAGGGATACGCAGTATTTT
TRBV5-1	NA	NA	TRBJ2-6	CASSLRKGSGANVLTF	TGCGCCAGCAGCTTGCGTAAAGGGTCTGGGGCCAACGTCCTGACTTTC
TRBV7-9	NA	few	TRBJ2-7	CASSLPHEQYF	TGTGCCAGCAGCCTCCCCCACGAGCAGTACTTC